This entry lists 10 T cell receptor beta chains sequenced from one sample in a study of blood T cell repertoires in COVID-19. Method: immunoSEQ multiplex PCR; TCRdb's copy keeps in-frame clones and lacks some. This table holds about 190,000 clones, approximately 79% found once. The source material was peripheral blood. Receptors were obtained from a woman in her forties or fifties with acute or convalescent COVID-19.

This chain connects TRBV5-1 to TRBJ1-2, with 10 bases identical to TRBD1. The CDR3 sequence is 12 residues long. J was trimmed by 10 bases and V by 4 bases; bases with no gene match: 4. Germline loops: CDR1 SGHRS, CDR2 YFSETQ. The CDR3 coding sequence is TGCGCCAGCAGCGGGGACAGGGGAGCCTACACCTTC. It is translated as CASSGDRGAYTF. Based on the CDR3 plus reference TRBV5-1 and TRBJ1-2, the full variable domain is KAGVTQTPRYLIKTRGQQVTLSCSPISGHRSVSWYQQTPGQGLQFLFEYFSETQRNKGNFPGRFSGRQFSNSRSEMNVSTLELGDSALYLCASSGDRGAYTFGSGTRLTVV.

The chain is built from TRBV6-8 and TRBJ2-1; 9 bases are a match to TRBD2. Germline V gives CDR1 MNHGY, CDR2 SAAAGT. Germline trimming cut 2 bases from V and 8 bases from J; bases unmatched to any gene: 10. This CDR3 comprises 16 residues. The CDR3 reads CASSYVAGGPSYEQFF. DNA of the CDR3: TGTGCCAGCAGTTACGTCGCGGGGGGGCCTAGTTATGAGCAGTTCTTC.

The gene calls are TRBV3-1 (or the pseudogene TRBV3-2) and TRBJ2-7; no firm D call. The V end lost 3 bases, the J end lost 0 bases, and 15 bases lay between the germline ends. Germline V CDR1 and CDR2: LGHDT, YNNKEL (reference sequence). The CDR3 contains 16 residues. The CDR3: CASSHRLGVSSYEQYF. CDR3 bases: TGTGCCAGCAGCCACCGCTTGGGCGTTAGCTCCTACGAGCAGTACTTC.

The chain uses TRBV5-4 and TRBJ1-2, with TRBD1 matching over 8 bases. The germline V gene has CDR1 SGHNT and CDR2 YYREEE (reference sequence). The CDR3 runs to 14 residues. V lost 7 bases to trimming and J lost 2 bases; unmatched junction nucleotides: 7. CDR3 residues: CASARGQGNYGYTF. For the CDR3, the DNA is TGTGCCAGCGCCCGCGGACAGGGAAACTATGGCTACACCTTC.

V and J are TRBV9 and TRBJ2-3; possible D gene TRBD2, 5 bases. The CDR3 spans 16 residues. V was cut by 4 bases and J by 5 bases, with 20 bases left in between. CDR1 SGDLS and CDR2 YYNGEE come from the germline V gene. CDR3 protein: CASSPRGEYKIDTQYF. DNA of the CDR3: TGTGCCAGCAGCCCCCGTGGGGAGTACAAAATAGATACGCAGTATTTT.

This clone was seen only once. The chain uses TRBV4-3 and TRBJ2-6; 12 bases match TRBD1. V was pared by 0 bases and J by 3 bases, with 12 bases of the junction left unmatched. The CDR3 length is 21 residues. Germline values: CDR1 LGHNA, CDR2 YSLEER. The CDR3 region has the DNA TGCGCCAGCAGCCAAGATGCCCTCCGAGGGACAGGGGGCTTTGGGGCCAACGTCCTGACTTTC. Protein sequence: CASSQDALRGTGGFGANVLTF.

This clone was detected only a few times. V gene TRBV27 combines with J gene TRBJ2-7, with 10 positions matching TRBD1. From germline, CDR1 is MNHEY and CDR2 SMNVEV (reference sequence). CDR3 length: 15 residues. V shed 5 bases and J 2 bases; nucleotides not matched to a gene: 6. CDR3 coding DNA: TGTGCCAGCAGTCCCTGGACAGGGGGGGCCTACGAGCAGTACTTC. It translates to CASSPWTGGAYEQYF.

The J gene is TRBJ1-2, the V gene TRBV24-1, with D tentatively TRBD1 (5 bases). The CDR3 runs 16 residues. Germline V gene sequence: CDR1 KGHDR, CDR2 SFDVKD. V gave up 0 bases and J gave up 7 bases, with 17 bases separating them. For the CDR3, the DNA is TGTGCCACCAGTGATTTGCGGGCCAGGGCGCTAGGTGGCTACACCTTC. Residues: CATSDLRARALGGYTF.

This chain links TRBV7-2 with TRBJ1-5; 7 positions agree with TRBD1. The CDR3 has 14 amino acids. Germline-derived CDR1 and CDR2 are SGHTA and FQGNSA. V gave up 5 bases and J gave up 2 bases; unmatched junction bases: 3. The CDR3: CASSPDRRNQPQHF. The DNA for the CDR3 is TGTGCCAGCAGCCCGGACAGGCGCAATCAGCCCCAGCATTTT.

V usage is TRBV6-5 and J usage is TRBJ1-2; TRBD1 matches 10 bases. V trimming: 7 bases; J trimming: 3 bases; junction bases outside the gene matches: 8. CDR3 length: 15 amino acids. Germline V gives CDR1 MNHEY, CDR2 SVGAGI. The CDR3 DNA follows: TGTGCCAGCATTCTGTGGACAGGGGGTGACTATGGCTACACCTTC. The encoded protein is CASILWTGGDYGYTF.